This T cell receptor beta chain was sequenced for a study of post-analysis software for immune sequencing data. Study at large: Courses of disease covered relapsing-remitting, secondary progressive and progressive-relapsing multiple sclerosis.

Study observations and caveats: The authors found that F measure strongly co-clustered same-batch samples. A significant reduction in normalized Chao1 diversity was observed in multiple sclerosis patients versus controls. There were five TRBV segments more frequent in patients than controls, and TRBV5-6, TRBV5-1 and TRBV20-1 were among them.

Germline V gene data show CDR1 as MNHNY and CDR2 as SVGAGI (reference sequence). The length of the CDR3 is 13 residues. Trimming pared 6 bases from V and 6 bases from J, leaving 13 bases between. A few counts support this clonotype. What it binds is unknown. Incorporated into the TCR beta cDNA libraries were unique molecular identifiers, which served to reduce PCR and sequencing biases. Input populations of about 0.85 to 11 million T cells gave rise to approximately 480,000 cDNA molecules. MiXCR, run by TCRdb on the PCR reads, gives a single entry per CDR3 protein. The repertoire consists of roughly 670,000 distinct CDR3 sequences, with around 60% occurring once and the leading ten covering approximately 11%.

The TCR was taken from a girl aged 2 to 9 with multiple sclerosis. Sequencing input: blood. The V and J genes are TRBV6-6 and TRBJ2-3; no reliable D call. The CDR3 nucleotides read TGTGCCAGCAGCAGACTGGAGCCGGATACGCAGTATTTT. It specifies CASSRLEPDTQYF.